This entry lists 29 T cell receptor beta chains sequenced from one sample in a study of blood T cell repertoires in COVID-19. Clones were read by immunoSEQ multiplex PCR, and TCRdb kept only the in-frame ones, dropping some. The sample comprises tens of thousands of clones, around 80% of which are singletons, and 1% to 1.5% rests with the top ten. Sequenced material: peripheral blood. Receptor source: a woman at least 80 years old with acute or convalescent COVID-19.

The rearrangement joins TRBV5-5 to TRBJ1-2, with TRBD1 matching 7 bases. CDR1 and CDR2 from the germline V gene are SGHKS and YYEKEE (reference sequence). Trimming took 4 bases from V and 2 from J; bases not matched to a gene: 2. The CDR3 covers 13 residues. As DNA, the CDR3 is TGTGCCAGCAGCCCGACAGGGAACTATGGCTACACCTTC. It is translated as CASSPTGNYGYTF.

The chain links TRBV19 to TRBJ2-1; no clear D. CDR1 and CDR2 from the germline V gene are LNHDA and SQIVND (reference sequence). The CDR3 loop spans 16 amino acids. Trimming shortened V by 0 bases and J by 2 bases, and 11 bases separated the two germline ends. The CDR3 loop reads CASSIDQGGAYNEQFF. DNA of the CDR3: TGTGCCAGTAGTATAGATCAAGGCGGAGCCTACAATGAGCAGTTCTTC.

This chain connects TRBV7-8 to TRBJ2-7, with 9 positions matching TRBD1. This CDR3 has 16 amino acids. V lost 3 bases and J lost 3; bases outside the gene matches: 9. Per the germline V gene, CDR1 is SGHVS and CDR2 is FQNEAQ. The CDR3 DNA reads as TGTGCCAGCAGCTTCGCCCGGTTGGACAGGGGCTACGAGCAGTACTTC. Translating gives CASSFARLDRGYEQYF.

The chain employs TRBV20-1 and TRBJ2-5; D call uncertain. The CDR3 extends over 15 amino acids. The V gene lost 3 bases and the J gene lost 4 bases, with 18 bases spanning the gap. Germline lookup yields CDR1 DFQATT and CDR2 SNEGSKA (reference sequence). The CDR3, as DNA: TGCAGTGCTAGTCCTAGTTATCGAGACGGAGAGACCCAGTACTTC. Translation: CSASPSYRDGETQYF.

The V call is TRBV5-6, the J call TRBJ2-7, with unresolved D. Looked up from germline, CDR1 is SGHDT and CDR2 is YYEEEE. The germline V and J ends were trimmed by 6 bases and 5 bases, with 18 bases remaining between them. The CDR3 runs to 14 residues. The CDR3 DNA reads as TGTGCCAGCACCTCACCCCTAAGCCCGGACGAGCAGTACTTC. This sequence encodes CASTSPLSPDEQYF. The variable domain in full, completed from reference TRBV5-6 and TRBJ2-7, reads DAGVTQSPTHLIKTRGQQVTLRCSPKSGHDTVSWYQQALGQGPQFIFQYYEEEERQRGNFPDRFSGHQFPNYSSELNVNALLLGDSALYLCASTSPLSPDEQYFGPGTRLTVT.

The chain uses TRBV7-2 and TRBJ2-3, with D unclear. There are 17 residues in the CDR3. The V end was cut by 1 base, the J end by 4 bases, with 18 bases between. Germline V lookup: CDR1 SGHTA, CDR2 FQGNSA. CDR3: CASSLVHGVESADTQYF. CDR3 nucleotides: TGTGCCAGCAGCTTAGTCCACGGCGTTGAAAGCGCAGATACGCAGTATTTT.

This clone occurred once. The V and J genes are TRBV12-3 or TRBV12-4 and TRBJ1-2; D gene uncertain. Trimming removed 1 base from V and 2 bases from J, with 5 bases in between. The CDR3 contains 13 residues. In nucleotides, the CDR3 is TGTGCCAGCAGTTTAGACAGCAACTATGGCTACACCTTC. Its protein product is CASSLDSNYGYTF.

The count of this clone is one. The V and J genes are TRBV5-1 and TRBJ2-3; 11 bases are shared with TRBD2. Germline V lookup: CDR1 SGHRS, CDR2 YFSETQ. The V segment lost 0 bases and the J segment 4 bases; nucleotides outside the gene matches: 1. This CDR3 spans 15 amino acids. In DNA form, the CDR3 reads TGCGCCAGCAGCTTGGAACTAGCGGGGGCAGATACGCAGTATTTT. As protein: CASSLELAGADTQYF. The entire variable domain, with the rest obtained from reference TRBV5-1 and TRBJ2-3, is as follows: KAGVTQTPRYLIKTRGQQVTLSCSPISGHRSVSWYQQTPGQGLQFLFEYFSETQRNKGNFPGRFSGRQFSNSRSEMNVSTLELGDSALYLCASSLELAGADTQYFGPGTRLTVL.

This clone was counted a single time. The rearrangement uses TRBV12-3 or TRBV12-4 and TRBJ2-5; TRBD2 matches at 8 bases. The CDR3 consists of 13 residues. Trimming took 7 bases from V and 2 from J; bases not matched to a gene: 3. CDR3: CASTRGGQETQYF. The CDR3 nucleotides read TGTGCCAGCACCCGCGGGGGGCAAGAGACCCAGTACTTC.

This clone was observed a handful of times. V usage is TRBV4-1 and J usage is TRBJ1-5; 7 nucleotides agree with TRBD1. CDR1 MGHRA and CDR2 YSYEKL come from the germline V gene. The CDR3 is 15 amino acids. V was clipped by 4 bases and J by 7 bases; unmatched bases: 10. The CDR3 DNA reads TGCGCCAGCAGCCGCGAACAGGGGATCAGCCAGCCCCAGCATTTT. This encodes CASSREQGISQPQHF.

The gene calls are TRBV25-1 and TRBJ1-2; no reliable D call. In germline, CDR1 is MGHDK, CDR2 SYGVNS. V was pared by 0 bases and J by 4 bases, with 6 bases between. This CDR3 region has 13 residues. CDR3 nucleotide sequence: TGTGCCAGCAGTGAATATGGGCGCTATGGCTACACCTTC. Translating it yields CASSEYGRYGYTF.

This clone was observed a single time. The chain combines TRBV27 with TRBJ2-4; weak D call: TRBD2 (5 bases). There are 16 residues in the CDR3. Germline CDR1 MNHEY, CDR2 SMNVEV (reference sequence). V shed 6 bases and J shed 0 bases, with 15 bases lying between them. CDR3 sequence (DNA): TGTGCCAGCAGCCCTAAACGGGATCTAGCCAAAAACATTCAGTACTTC. Protein: CASSPKRDLAKNIQYF.

The J gene is TRBJ1-2, the V gene TRBV5-6, with unresolved D. The CDR3 is made up of 16 amino acids. Deletions cut 1 base from V and 0 bases from J, with 13 bases between. The germline V gene encodes CDR1 SGHDT and CDR2 YYEEEE. Written as DNA, the CDR3 is TGTGCCAGCAGCTTGAGCGGAGCACCAGCTAACTATGGCTACACCTTC. Protein: CASSLSGAPANYGYTF.

V usage is TRBV5-1 and J usage is TRBJ2-7; TRBD1 agrees at 12 bases. The V segment lost 4 bases and the J segment 6 bases; nucleotides outside the gene matches: 8. Per germline, CDR1 SGHRS and CDR2 YFSETQ. CDR3 size: 15 residues. The CDR3 nucleotides are TGCGCCAGCAGCGCGTTGGGACAGGGGGCTGGCGAGCAGTACTTC. This codes for CASSALGQGAGEQYF.

The gene calls are TRBV7-8 and TRBJ2-1, with 7 nucleotides matching TRBD1. Germline trimming cut 3 bases from V and 4 bases from J; bases unmatched to any gene: 6. Germline CDR1 reads SGHVS; CDR2 reads FQNEAQ. The CDR3 totals 15 residues. This CDR3 is CASSLAGTAYNEQFF. CDR3 DNA sequence: TGTGCCAGCAGCTTGGCCGGGACAGCGTACAATGAGCAGTTCTTC.

V is TRBV27 and J is TRBJ1-2; D may be TRBD1 (6 bases). Trimming shortened V by 6 bases and J by 1 base, and 9 bases separated the two germline ends. This CDR3 is built from 13 residues. Germline assignment: CDR1 MNHEY and CDR2 SMNVEV (reference sequence). The chain's CDR3 is CASSLQGNYGYTF. CDR3 nucleotide sequence: TGTGCCAGCAGCTTACAGGGTAACTATGGCTACACCTTC.

The chain joins TRBV5-5 to TRBJ2-1; TRBD1 matches 7 bases. CDR1 and CDR2 from the germline V gene are SGHKS and YYEKEE (reference sequence). With 5 bases clipped from V and 0 bases from J, the junction kept 5 bases outside the gene matches. The CDR3 consists of 15 residues. CDR3: CASRTTGNSYNEQFF. CDR3 coding DNA: TGTGCCAGCAGGACGACAGGGAACTCCTACAATGAGCAGTTCTTC.

The V gene is TRBV10-3, the J gene TRBJ1-4; D possibly corresponds to TRBD1 (6 bases). Trimming left V 0 bases short and J 5 bases short, with 10 bases between. CDR1 ENHRY and CDR2 SYGVKD come from the germline V gene. The CDR3 contains 15 residues. The CDR3 DNA follows: TGTGCCATCAGTGAGTCCGGTGGGACAAATGAAAAACTGTTTTTT. Its protein is CAISESGGTNEKLFF.

This clone was seen many times. This chain links TRBV9 with TRBJ1-1, with D uncertain. Deletions cut 2 bases from V and 6 bases from J, with 14 bases between. CDR1 and CDR2 (germline): SGDLS, YYNGEE. This CDR3 contains 14 residues. CDR3 sequence reads: CASSVGGPAPEAFF. As DNA, the CDR3 is TGTGCCAGCAGCGTGGGTGGGCCAGCTCCTGAAGCTTTCTTT. Full variable domain (rest looked up from reference TRBV9 and TRBJ1-1): DSGVTQTPKHLITATGQRVTLRCSPRSGDLSVYWYQQSLDQGLQFLIQYYNGEERAKGNILERFSAQQFPDLHSELNLSSLELGDSALYFCASSVGGPAPEAFFGQGTRLTVV.

In this sample, this clone turned up once. The chain couples TRBV7-2 to TRBJ2-2; D is unresolved. The V and J ends lost 5 bases and 5 bases respectively, with 15 bases between them. The CDR3 runs to 15 residues. Germline lookup yields CDR1 SGHTA and CDR2 FQGNSA. CDR3: CASSLVLESTGELFF. CDR3 in DNA: TGTGCCAGCAGCCTAGTCCTAGAATCAACCGGGGAGCTGTTTTTT.

V gene TRBV6-5 combines with J gene TRBJ1-1; D gene ambiguous. Per the germline V gene, CDR1 is MNHEY and CDR2 is SVGAGI. The ends were cut back, 6 bases at V and 2 bases at J, with 10 bases in the middle. CDR3 size: 13 residues. CDR3 DNA sequence: TGTGCCAGCAGAGCTACGGTTAACACTGAAGCTTTCTTT. This gives the protein CASRATVNTEAFF.

This chain connects TRBV6-1 to TRBJ1-5; D is undetermined. Trimming shortened V by 4 bases and J by 2 bases, and 18 bases separated the two germline ends. The CDR3 is 17 residues long. Germline lookup yields CDR1 MNHNS and CDR2 SASEGT. The CDR3 DNA follows: TGTGCCAGCAGTGGTGGAATTACTCCCGGAGGCAATCAGCCCCAGCATTTT. Its protein is CASSGGITPGGNQPQHF.

The chain uses TRBV6-4 and TRBJ2-1; tentatively, D is TRBD2 (7 bases). V lost 5 bases and J 10 bases, leaving 15 bases between the germline ends. The CDR3 is 13 amino acids. Germline V gives CDR1 MRHNA, CDR2 SNTAGT. The CDR3 DNA is TGTGCCAGCAGTATCGGGGGGCAGCCGGAGCAGTTCTTC. Its protein is CASSIGGQPEQFF.

J is TRBJ1-5 and V is TRBV18, with a weak D call TRBD1 (5 bases). Germline loops: CDR1 KGHSH, CDR2 LQKENI. Trimming cost V 2 bases and J 7 bases, with 18 bases left between them. This CDR3 comprises 16 residues. DNA of the CDR3: TGTGCCAGCTCACCAGGAGGGGACGGGTCCCTACAGCCCCAGCATTTT. It yields the protein CASSPGGDGSLQPQHF.

The chain joins TRBV4-2 to TRBJ2-5; 10 nucleotides align to TRBD2. This CDR3 comprises 16 residues. Germline CDR1 is LGHNA and CDR2 is YNFKEQ. The J segment lost 1 base and the V segment lost 4 bases, leaving 6 bases of the junction unmatched. CDR3 coding DNA: TGTGCCAGCAGCCCCGGGGCTAGCGGGGGCCAAGAGACCCAGTACTTC. Its translation is CASSPGASGGQETQYF.

The chain carries TRBV5-1 and TRBJ2-1; TRBD2 matches 9 bases. In germline, CDR1 is SGHRS, CDR2 YFSETQ. This CDR3 has 13 amino acids. V shed 5 bases, J shed 8 bases, and the junction held 5 bases outside the gene matches. The DNA for the CDR3 is TGCGCCAGCAGGGGGGGACTAGCAGATGAGCAGTTCTTC. This translates into CASRGGLADEQFF. Complete variable domain (other parts from reference TRBV5-1 and TRBJ2-1): KAGVTQTPRYLIKTRGQQVTLSCSPISGHRSVSWYQQTPGQGLQFLFEYFSETQRNKGNFPGRFSGRQFSNSRSEMNVSTLELGDSALYLCASRGGLADEQFFGPGTRLTVL.

The chain couples TRBV12-3 or TRBV12-4 to TRBJ2-1, with 10 bases matching TRBD2. The CDR3 contains 13 residues. With 8 bases clipped from V and 9 bases from J, the junction kept 7 bases outside the gene matches. CDR3 residues: CASGLGLAIEQFF. In DNA form, the CDR3 reads TGTGCCAGCGGCTTGGGACTAGCGATTGAGCAGTTCTTC.

This sequence joins TRBV5-1 and TRBJ2-7, with TRBD2 matching over 9 bases. Germline values: CDR1 SGHRS, CDR2 YFSETQ. This CDR3 has 14 amino acids. Trimming at V came to 1 base and at J to 7 bases, leaving 6 bases not matched to a gene. The CDR3 loop is CASSLNGSGGEQYF. The CDR3 DNA sequence: TGCGCCAGCAGCTTGAATGGGAGCGGGGGGGAGCAGTACTTC.

This clone was picked up one time. This chain connects TRBV14 to TRBJ2-2; 9 nucleotides match TRBD2. V lost 5 bases and J lost 4; bases outside the gene matches: 14. The CDR3 spans 18 residues. Germline CDR1 reads SGHDN; CDR2 reads FVKESK. The CDR3 DNA follows: TGTGCCAGCAGCATACGCCATCCGGGACTAGCAGTCACCGGGGAGCTGTTTTTT. Its protein is CASSIRHPGLAVTGELFF.